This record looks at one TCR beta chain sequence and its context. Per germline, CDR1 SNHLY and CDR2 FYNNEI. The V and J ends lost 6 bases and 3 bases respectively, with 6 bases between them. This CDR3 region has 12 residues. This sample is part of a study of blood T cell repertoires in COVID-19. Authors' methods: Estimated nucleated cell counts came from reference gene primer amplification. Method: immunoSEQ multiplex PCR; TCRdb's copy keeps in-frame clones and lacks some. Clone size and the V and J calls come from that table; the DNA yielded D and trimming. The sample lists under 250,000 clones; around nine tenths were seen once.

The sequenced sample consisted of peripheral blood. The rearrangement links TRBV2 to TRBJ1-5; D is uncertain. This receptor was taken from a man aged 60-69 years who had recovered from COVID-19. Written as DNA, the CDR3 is TGTGCCAGCAGGCGGGACAATCAGCCCCAGCATTTT. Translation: CASRRDNQPQHF.